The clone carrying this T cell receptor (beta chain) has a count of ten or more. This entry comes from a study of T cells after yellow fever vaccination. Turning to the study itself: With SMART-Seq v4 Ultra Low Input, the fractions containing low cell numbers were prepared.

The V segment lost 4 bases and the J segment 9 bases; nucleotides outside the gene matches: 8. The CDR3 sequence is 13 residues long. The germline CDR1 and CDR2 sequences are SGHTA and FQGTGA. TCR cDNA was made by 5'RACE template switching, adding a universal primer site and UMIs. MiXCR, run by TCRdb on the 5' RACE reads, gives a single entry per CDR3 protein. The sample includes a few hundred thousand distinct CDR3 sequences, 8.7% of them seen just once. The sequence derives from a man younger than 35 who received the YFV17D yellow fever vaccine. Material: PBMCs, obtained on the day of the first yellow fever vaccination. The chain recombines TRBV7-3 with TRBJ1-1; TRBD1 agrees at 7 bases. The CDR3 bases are TGTGCCAGCAGCTCTACCGACAGGGTAAAAGCTTTCTTT. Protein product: CASSSTDRVKAFF.